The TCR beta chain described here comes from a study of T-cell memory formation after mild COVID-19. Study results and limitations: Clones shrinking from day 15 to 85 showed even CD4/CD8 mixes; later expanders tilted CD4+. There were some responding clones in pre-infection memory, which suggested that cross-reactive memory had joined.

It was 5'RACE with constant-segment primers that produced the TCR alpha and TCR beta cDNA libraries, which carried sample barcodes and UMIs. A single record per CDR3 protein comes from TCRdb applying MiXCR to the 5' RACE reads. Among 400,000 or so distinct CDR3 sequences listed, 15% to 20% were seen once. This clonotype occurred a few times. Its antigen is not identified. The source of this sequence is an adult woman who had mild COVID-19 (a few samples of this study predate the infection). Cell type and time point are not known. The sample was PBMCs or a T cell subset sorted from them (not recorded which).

DNA for the CDR3: TGTGCCAGCAGTTTGTGGGACGGAAGCACAGATACGCAGTATTTT. This gives the protein CASSLWDGSTDTQYF. The rearrangement joins TRBV27 to TRBJ2-3; D is possibly TRBD1 or TRBD2 (5 bases each). CDR3 length equals 15 residues. V was pared by 3 bases and J by 0 bases, with 10 bases between. Germline CDR1 is MNHEY and CDR2 is SMNVEV (reference sequence).